This passage covers 27 T cell receptor beta chains from one sample sequenced in a study of T cells expressing NK-cell markers. TCRdb reprocessed the 5' RACE reads, with one entry per CDR3 protein and no DNA. The sample table sets out roughly 280,000 distinct CDR3 sequences. The sample was blood T cells: a sorted CD56 or NKG2C T cell subset, CD4+ or CD8+ T cells, or bulk PBMC T cells (not recorded which). The receptors originated from a man aged 18 to 30 in good health.

This chain uses TRBV18 with TRBJ2-3; lacking DNA, the TRBD1 call made by TCRdb goes unchecked. The CDR3 is 16 residues long. Germline V gene data show CDR1 as KGHSH and CDR2 as LQKENI. The CDR3 reads CASSPTAGSRTDTQYF.

This sequence joins TRBV20-1 and TRBJ2-1; there is no DNA to check the TCRdb D call of TRBD1. Per the germline V gene, CDR1 is DFQATT and CDR2 is SNEGSKA (reference sequence). There are 15 residues in the CDR3. The CDR3 here is CSASPAGRINNEQFF.

This chain uses TRBV30 with TRBJ1-3; TCRdb selects TRBD1, and the lack of DNA leaves this call unchecked. Per germline, CDR1 GTSNPN and CDR2 SVGIG (reference sequence). The CDR3 covers 15 residues. CDR3 sequence reads: CAWSTGLRSGNTIYF.

The gene calls are TRBV12-3 or TRBV12-4 and TRBJ2-7. CDR3 size: 13 residues. This CDR3 reads CASRLSSSYEQYF.

The chain joins TRBV7-2 to TRBJ2-7; TCRdb returns TRBD1, unconfirmable since there is no DNA. Germline V gene data show CDR1 as SGHTA and CDR2 as FQGNSA. The CDR3 covers 15 residues. CDR3 residues: CASSWSWTGIYEQYF.

CDR3 amino acids: CSAVTPGRRADTQYF. V is TRBV20-1 and J is TRBJ2-3; TCRdb's D call of TRBD1 is untestable without DNA. In germline, CDR1 is DFQATT, CDR2 SNEGSKA (reference sequence). The CDR3 runs to 15 residues.

The V call is TRBV7-2, the J call TRBJ1-3; TCRdb calls TRBD1, which cannot be checked without DNA. The germline gives CDR1 SGHTA, CDR2 FQGNSA. This CDR3 is 14 amino acids long. CDR3 sequence: CATKQQGTGNTIYF.

The rearrangement uses TRBV7-9 and TRBJ1-1; the TRBD1 assignment by TCRdb is unverifiable without DNA. CDR1 is SEHNR, CDR2 FQNEAQ, per germline (reference sequence). This CDR3 spans 14 amino acids. The CDR3 is CASRPNGQGTEAFF.

J is TRBJ2-1 and V is TRBV20-1; there is no DNA to check the TCRdb D call of TRBD1. Germline-derived CDR1 and CDR2 are DFQATT and SNEGSKA (reference sequence). CDR3 length: 15 amino acids. The CDR3 here is CSARDWGAQVNEQFF.

V usage is TRBV4-3 and J usage is TRBJ2-5. CDR1 and CDR2 from the germline V gene are LGHNA and YSLEER. The CDR3 consists of 13 residues. This chain's CDR3 is CASSQLLEETQYF.

The chain links TRBV7-2 to TRBJ2-7; the TCRdb call, TRBD2, lacks DNA for checking. Looked up from germline, CDR1 is SGHTA and CDR2 is FQGNSA. The CDR3 sequence is 14 residues long. CDR3 sequence: CASSGGTGTYEQYF.

J is TRBJ2-3 and V is TRBV12-3 or TRBV12-4. The CDR3 is 16 amino acids. CDR3 sequence: CASSFGVGVITDTQYF.

The chain employs TRBV7-2 and TRBJ2-1; without DNA, the TCRdb call of TRBD2 cannot be checked. CDR1 SGHTA and CDR2 FQGNSA come from the germline V gene. The CDR3 length is 17 residues. The CDR3 sequence is CASSFLRLAGIYNEQFF.

The CDR3 reads CASSSTSEYEQYF. This chain joins TRBV6-5 and TRBJ2-7. Germline V gene lookup returns CDR1 MNHEY and CDR2 SVGAGI. The CDR3 has 13 residues.

The chain links TRBV20-1 to TRBJ2-2; no DNA is available, so the TRBD2 call from TCRdb remains unchecked. The germline gives CDR1 DFQATT, CDR2 SNEGSKA (reference sequence). The CDR3 covers 14 residues. The CDR3 region is CSARVAGATGELFF.

The rearrangement uses TRBV12-3 or TRBV12-4 and TRBJ1-5. This CDR3 region has 13 residues. The CDR3 loop reads CASSLVSNQPQHF.

The chain uses TRBV25-1 and TRBJ2-7; TCRdb's assignment of TRBD1 cannot be checked, as there is no DNA. Germline loops: CDR1 MGHDK, CDR2 SYGVNS. The CDR3 loop spans 15 amino acids. The chain's CDR3 is CASSELPGPPYEQYF.

V gene TRBV28 combines with J gene TRBJ1-3. The CDR3 totals 14 residues. Germline CDR1 is MDHEN and CDR2 is SYDVKM. The CDR3 reads CASRPGQARNTIYF.

This rearrangement joins TRBV7-6 to TRBJ2-3; TCRdb's assignment of TRBD1 cannot be checked, as there is no DNA. Germline V CDR1 and CDR2: SGHVS, FNYEAQ. This CDR3 region has 17 residues. CDR3 loop: CASSPRSGRGSTDTQYF.

The chain couples TRBV6-5 to TRBJ2-1; TCRdb gives TRBD1 as the D gene, but with no DNA this cannot be confirmed. CDR1 and CDR2 from the germline V gene are MNHEY and SVGAGI. This CDR3 has 14 amino acids. The CDR3 loop is CASSYGTGVFEQFF.

CDR3 loop: CASSPFASGGGEQYF. The genes are TRBV18 and TRBJ2-7; there is no DNA to check the TCRdb D call of TRBD2. CDR1 and CDR2 from the germline V gene are KGHSH and LQKENI. The CDR3 runs 15 residues.

This chain links TRBV4-2 with TRBJ2-5; TCRdb proposes TRBD1, but this gene call is untestable without DNA. This CDR3 has 16 residues. The germline V gene has CDR1 LGHNA and CDR2 YNFKEQ. CDR3 protein: CASSQGGTGAAETQYF.

This rearrangement joins TRBV4-2 to TRBJ2-7. Germline CDR1 LGHNA, CDR2 YNFKEQ. The length of the CDR3 is 15 residues. This CDR3 is CASSQARGRAYEQYF.

The V and J genes are TRBV7-2 and TRBJ2-1; the D call of TRBD1 rests on TCRdb alone, since no DNA is present to check it. Germline V gene data show CDR1 as SGHTA and CDR2 as FQGNSA. The CDR3 extends over 14 amino acids. CDR3 sequence: CASSVGTGFNEQFF.

The chain combines TRBV11-2 with TRBJ2-7; there is no DNA to check the TCRdb D call of TRBD1. There are 14 residues in the CDR3. The germline V gene has CDR1 SGHAT and CDR2 FQNNGV. CDR3 region: CASRIDRESGEQYF.

The V and J genes are TRBV11-3 and TRBJ2-3; the D call of TRBD1 rests on TCRdb alone, since no DNA is present to check it. The CDR3 runs to 16 residues. CDR1 is SGHNT and CDR2 is YENEEA in the germline V gene. This chain's CDR3 is CASSLGQGSSTDTQYF.

CDR3 protein: CASSPTGTGSVVYGYTF. The chain combines TRBV5-1 with TRBJ1-2; with no DNA, the TCRdb D assignment of TRBD1 cannot be verified. This CDR3 has 17 amino acids. The germline gives CDR1 SGHRS, CDR2 YFSETQ.